The present T cell receptor beta chain was sequenced within a study of OX40 agonist ivuxolimab in advanced cancers. At the level of the study: Intravenous ivuxolimab was administered to patients every 2 weeks at 0.01 to 10 mg/kg. The study enrolled dose-escalation patients with hepatocellular carcinoma, melanoma, renal cell or head and neck cancer.

TCRdb keeps only in-frame clones here, not all; method: immunoSEQ multiplex PCR. Of about 68,000 clones listed, over 75% were seen once; the top ten hold about 1%. Trimming removed 6 bases at V and 7 bases at J, with 10 bases between. From germline, CDR1 is DFQATT and CDR2 SNEGSKA (reference sequence). CDR3 length: 11 residues. The rearrangement links TRBV20-1 to TRBJ2-1; D not resolved. The source of this sequence is an adult with an advanced solid tumor such as melanoma, head and neck, liver or kidney cancer. The sequencing used CD4+ or CD8+ T cells sorted from blood, collected in a trial of the OX40 agonist ivuxolimab. The CDR3 sequence: CSATDENEQFF. DNA for the CDR3: TGCAGTGCGACGGACGAAAATGAGCAGTTCTTC.